A single sample gave rise to the 8 T cell receptor beta chains below, sequenced in a study of graft-versus-host responses after intestinal transplantation. The repertoire was sequenced with immunoSEQ multiplex PCR; TCRdb's copy has only in-frame clones and lacks some. The sample lists nearly 15,000 clones; around 63% were seen once. Graft specimens yielded both intraepithelial and lamina propria lymphocytes. The sequencing here drew on ileum tissue, taken 524 days after transplant. The receptors originated from a human patient who received an intestinal transplant, so some T cells may come from the graft donor.

The chain is built from TRBV7-2 and TRBJ1-2; 10 bases agree with TRBD1. This CDR3 region has 14 residues. Germline-derived CDR1 and CDR2 are SGHTA and FQGNSA. V lost 2 bases to trimming and J lost 6 bases; unmatched junction nucleotides: 3. CDR3 residues: CASSLSDRGHGYTF. The CDR3 bases are TGTGCCAGCAGCTTATCAGACAGGGGGCATGGCTACACCTTC. Full variable domain (remainder filled in from reference TRBV7-2 and TRBJ1-2): GAGVSQSPSNKVTEKGKDVELRCDPISGHTALYWYRQSLGQGLEFLIYFQGNSAPDKSGLPSDRFSAERTGGSVSTLTIQRTQQEDSAVYLCASSLSDRGHGYTFGSGTRLTVV.

This chain joins TRBV6-5 and TRBJ2-1; 11 bases fit TRBD1. Germline V gene sequence: CDR1 MNHEY, CDR2 SVGAGI. The CDR3 totals 15 residues. Germline trimming cut 5 bases from V and 9 bases from J; bases unmatched to any gene: 9. CDR3 protein: CASSRPGQGVGEQFF. CDR3 coding DNA: TGTGCCAGCAGTCGGCCGGGACAGGGGGTCGGTGAGCAGTTCTTC.

The rearrangement links TRBV11-3 to TRBJ2-2, with 8 bases matching TRBD2. The CDR3 spans 13 residues. Looked up from germline, CDR1 is SGHNT and CDR2 is YENEEA. With 8 bases clipped from V and 6 bases from J, the junction kept 5 bases outside the gene matches. This CDR3 is CASRPGGAGELFF. The CDR3 nucleotides read TGTGCCAGCCGCCCGGGGGGGGCCGGGGAGCTGTTTTTT.

In its sample, this clone ranks as medium-sized. This chain joins TRBV5-6 and TRBJ2-7; D perhaps matches TRBD2 (6 bases). Looked up from germline, CDR1 is SGHDT and CDR2 is YYEEEE. V was trimmed by 4 bases and J by 6 bases, leaving 20 bases between them. CDR3 size: 15 residues. For the CDR3, the DNA is TGTGCCAGCAGCACCGGGGCGGGGTGGCTTTCCGAGCAGTACTTC. This translates into CASSTGAGWLSEQYF.

This clone was seen just once. The chain employs TRBV6-5 and TRBJ1-1; D possibly corresponds to TRBD1 (6 bases). Per the germline V gene, CDR1 is MNHEY and CDR2 is SVGAGI. The CDR3 runs to 15 residues. V lost 2 bases, J lost 3 bases, and 13 bases lay in between. CDR3 DNA: TGTGCCAGCAGTTACCGAGGGACAACGGACACTGAAGCTTTCTTT. It yields the protein CASSYRGTTDTEAFF.

The gene calls are TRBV7-7 and TRBJ2-1, with D unclear. Germline CDR1 SSHAT, CDR2 FNYEAQ (reference sequence). The length of the CDR3 is 13 residues. The germline V and J ends were trimmed by 2 bases and 4 bases, with 6 bases remaining between them. This CDR3 reads CASSLTRYNEQFF. Here the CDR3 DNA reads TGTGCCAGCAGCTTAACCAGATACAATGAGCAGTTCTTC.

This clone was seen only a few times. The CDR3 loop is CASSSGTGAYEQYF. The DNA for the CDR3 is TGTGCCAGCAGCTCGGGGACAGGGGCCTACGAGCAGTACTTC. The chain is built from TRBV11-2 and TRBJ2-7; TRBD1 matches 10 bases. Germline V gene sequence: CDR1 SGHAT, CDR2 FQNNGV. The CDR3 is made up of 14 amino acids. Losses at the gene ends were 4 bases for V and 2 bases for J; bases not matched to a gene: 2.

The chain joins TRBV4-1 to TRBJ1-2; TRBD1 might be the D (6 bases). Germline V gene lookup returns CDR1 MGHRA and CDR2 YSYEKL. CDR3 length: 16 residues. V was pared by 2 bases and J by 3 bases, with 16 bases between. The CDR3 nucleotides read TGCGCCAGCAGCCAAACGGAGGGGGGGATGCACTATGGCTACACCTTC. Protein: CASSQTEGGMHYGYTF.